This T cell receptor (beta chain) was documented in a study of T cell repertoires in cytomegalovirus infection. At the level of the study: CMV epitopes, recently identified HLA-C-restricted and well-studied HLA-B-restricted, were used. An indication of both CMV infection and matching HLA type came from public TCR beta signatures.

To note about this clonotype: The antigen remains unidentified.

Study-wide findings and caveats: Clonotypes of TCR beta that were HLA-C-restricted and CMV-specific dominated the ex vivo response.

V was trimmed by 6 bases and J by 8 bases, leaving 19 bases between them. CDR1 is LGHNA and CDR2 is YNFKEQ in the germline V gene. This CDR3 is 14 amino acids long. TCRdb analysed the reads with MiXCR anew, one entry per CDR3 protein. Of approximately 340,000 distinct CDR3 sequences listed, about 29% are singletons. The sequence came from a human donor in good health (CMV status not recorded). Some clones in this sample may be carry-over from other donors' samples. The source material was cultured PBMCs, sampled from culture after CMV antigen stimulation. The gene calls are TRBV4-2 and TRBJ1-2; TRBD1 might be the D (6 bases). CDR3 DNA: TGTGCCAGCAGAGCTTGGGGGGCAGGGATAGGCTACACCTTC. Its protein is CASRAWGAGIGYTF.